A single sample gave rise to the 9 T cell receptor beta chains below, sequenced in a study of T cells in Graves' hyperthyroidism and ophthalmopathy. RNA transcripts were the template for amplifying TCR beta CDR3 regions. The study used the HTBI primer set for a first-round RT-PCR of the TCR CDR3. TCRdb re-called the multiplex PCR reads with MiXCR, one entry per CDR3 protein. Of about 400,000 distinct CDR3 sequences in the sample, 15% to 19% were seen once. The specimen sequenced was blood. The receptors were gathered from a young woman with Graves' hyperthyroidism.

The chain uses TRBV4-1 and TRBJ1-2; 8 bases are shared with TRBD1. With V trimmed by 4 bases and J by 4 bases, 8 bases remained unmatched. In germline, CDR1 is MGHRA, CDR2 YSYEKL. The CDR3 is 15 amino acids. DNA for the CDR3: TGCGCCAGCAGCCCATCAGGGGGCGTCGCCTATGGCTACACCTTC. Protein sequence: CASSPSGGVAYGYTF.

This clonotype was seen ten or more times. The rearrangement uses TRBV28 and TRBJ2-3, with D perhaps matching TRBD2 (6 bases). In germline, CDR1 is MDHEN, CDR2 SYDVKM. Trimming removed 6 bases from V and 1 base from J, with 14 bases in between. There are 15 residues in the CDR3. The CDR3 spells CASSLEGWGTDTQYF. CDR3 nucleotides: TGTGCCAGCAGCTTGGAGGGCTGGGGCACAGATACGCAGTATTTT.

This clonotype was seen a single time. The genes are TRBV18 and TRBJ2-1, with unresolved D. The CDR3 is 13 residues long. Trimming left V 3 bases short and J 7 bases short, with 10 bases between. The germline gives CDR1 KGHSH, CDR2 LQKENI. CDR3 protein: CASSPGIENEQFF. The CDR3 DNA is TGTGCCAGCTCACCGGGGATAGAAAATGAGCAGTTCTTC.

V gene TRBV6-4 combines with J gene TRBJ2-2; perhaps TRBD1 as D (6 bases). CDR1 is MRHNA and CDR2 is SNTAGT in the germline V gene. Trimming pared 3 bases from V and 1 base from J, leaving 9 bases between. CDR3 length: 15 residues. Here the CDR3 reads CASSEKGQNTGELFF. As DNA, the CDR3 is TGTGCCAGCAGTGAAAAGGGACAGAACACCGGGGAGCTGTTTTTT.

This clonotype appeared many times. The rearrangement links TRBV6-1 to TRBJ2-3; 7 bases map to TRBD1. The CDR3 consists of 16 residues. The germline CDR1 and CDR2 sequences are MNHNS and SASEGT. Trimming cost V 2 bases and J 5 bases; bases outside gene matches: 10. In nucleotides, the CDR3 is TGTGCCAGCAGTGAATTAGGGGGCACCGCTGTAGATACGCAGTATTTT. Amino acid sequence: CASSELGGTAVDTQYF.

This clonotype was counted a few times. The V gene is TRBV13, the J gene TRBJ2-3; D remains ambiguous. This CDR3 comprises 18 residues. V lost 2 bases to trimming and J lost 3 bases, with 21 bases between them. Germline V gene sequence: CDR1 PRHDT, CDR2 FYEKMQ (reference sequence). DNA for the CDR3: TGTGCCAGCAGCTTAAGGGTAAGGGAATTCGTTGAGACAGATACGCAGTATTTT. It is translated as CASSLRVREFVETDTQYF.

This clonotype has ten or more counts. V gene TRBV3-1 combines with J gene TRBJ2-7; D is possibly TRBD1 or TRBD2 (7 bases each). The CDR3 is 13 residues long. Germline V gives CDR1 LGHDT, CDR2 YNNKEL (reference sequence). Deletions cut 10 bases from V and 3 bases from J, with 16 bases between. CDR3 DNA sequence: TGTGCCACCCGACAGGGAGGGGGCTACGAGCAGTACTTC. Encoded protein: CATRQGGGYEQYF.

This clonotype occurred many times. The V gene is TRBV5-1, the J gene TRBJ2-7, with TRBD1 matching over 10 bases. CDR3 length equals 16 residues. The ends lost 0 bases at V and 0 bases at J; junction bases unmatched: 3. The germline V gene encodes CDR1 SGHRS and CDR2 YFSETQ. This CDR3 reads CASSLAGTGVSYEQYF. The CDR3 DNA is TGCGCCAGCAGCTTGGCCGGGACAGGGGTCTCCTACGAGCAGTACTTC.

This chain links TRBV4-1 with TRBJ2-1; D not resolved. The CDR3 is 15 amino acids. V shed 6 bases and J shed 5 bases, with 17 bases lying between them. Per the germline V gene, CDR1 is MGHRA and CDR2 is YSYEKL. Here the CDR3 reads CASSQQPRMDNEQFF. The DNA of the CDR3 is TGCGCCAGCAGTCAACAGCCCCGGATGGACAATGAGCAGTTCTTC.